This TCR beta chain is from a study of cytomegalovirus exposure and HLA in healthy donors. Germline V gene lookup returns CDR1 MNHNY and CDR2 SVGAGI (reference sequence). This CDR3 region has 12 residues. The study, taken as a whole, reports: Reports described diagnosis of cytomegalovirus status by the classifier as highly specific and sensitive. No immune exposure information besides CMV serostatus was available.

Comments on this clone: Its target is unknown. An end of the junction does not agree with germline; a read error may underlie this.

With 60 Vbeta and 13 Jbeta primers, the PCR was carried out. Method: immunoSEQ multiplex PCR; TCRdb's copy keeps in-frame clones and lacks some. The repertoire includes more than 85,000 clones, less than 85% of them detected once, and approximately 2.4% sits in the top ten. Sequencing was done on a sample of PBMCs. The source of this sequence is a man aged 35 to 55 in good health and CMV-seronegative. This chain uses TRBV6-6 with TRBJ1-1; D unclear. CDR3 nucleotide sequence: TGTGCCAGCAGTTACCCGAGGAGGCCTTTGGGGTTT. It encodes CASSYPRRPLGF.